This entry features one TCR beta chain sequence. The specificity of this receptor is unknown. No base quality information exists; no much larger clone differs at one position. The sample is drawn from a study of radiation and T cells in renal cell carcinoma (dated by TCRdb to the early 2020s). Describing the broader study: Samples were obtained from a clinical trial, in which 15 Gy stereotactic body radiation therapy was delivered to primary renal cell carcinomas and nephrectomy was performed 4 weeks later. TCR beta sequencing covered some 55 samples in total, comprising approximately 26 tumors and around 27 peripheral blood samples. In the 45 to 65 samples combined, several million unique CDR3 nucleotide sequences were found, encoding about 2.7 million unique CDR3 amino acid sequences.

The research as a whole found: Tracking of blood repertoire dynamics stopped at about 27 days after treatment, with no follow-up past that point. Because the trial had a single-armed design, the trial could not examine how radiation dose or scheduling affected the TCR repertoire. Because no pretreatment tumor biopsies were available, whether clonotypes were present in the tumor at baseline could not be determined. An increase in top tumor clonotypes in blood was observed from baseline to 2 weeks post-radiation, followed by contraction by 4 weeks, which was taken to suggest transient expansion of tumor-resident clones.

TCR beta libraries were generated from genomic DNA with the immunoSEQ kit, following the manufacturer's recommendations. Library preparation used a first multiplex PCR with proprietary primers, then a second PCR adding unique barcodes, with bead cleanups after each round. A positive control reaction and a negative control reaction, both provided in the kit, were run with every batch of samples. The final libraries underwent checking on an Agilent 4200 TapeStation D1000 ScreenTape, volumetric pooling, and quantification by qPCR. An Illumina NextSeq500 fitted with a MidOutput 150-cycle cartridge performed the sequencing, running 156 Read1 cycles and 15 Index1 cycles with the kit's custom primers. The pooled library was loaded at approximately 0.92 pM with about 20% PhiX control spiked in. From the authors' description of their analysis: The vendor-processed data were analyzed in R, and a clonotype was defined as all T cells that share the same CDR3 nucleotide sequence. For clone abundance analyses, frequencies were normalized to the 10,000 most abundant clones per sample. Public T cell clones, which averaged fewer than five per sample, were excluded before analysis. Tumor-enriched clonotypes and baseline blood-enriched clonotypes were defined as those with an abundance difference of at least 32-fold between compartments. A beta-binomial differential abundance model was used to identify clonotypes that expanded or contracted between blood time points. Similarity between tumor and blood repertoires was quantified using the Baroni-Urbani and Buser coefficient, and groups were compared with two-tailed Wilcoxon tests in R. TCRdb carries this immuneACCESS record with in-frame sequences only. Its versions omit some clonotypes, under half of them owing to an unresolved V gene in the studies checked, with the rest unexplained. For V, J and clone size, that table is used; D and trimming come from the DNA. Within this sample are roughly 130,000 clones, with around 90% of them counted one time only. Together, the top ten hold about 5% of the sample.

Read against the paper, the sample's time point label means: blood 2 weeks post-SBRT. The label giving this sample's treatment or condition can be read as: 15 Gy SBRT to primary tumor, nephrectomy 4 weeks later. To follow tumor-enriched clonotypes, serial peripheral blood was collected from radiation-treated patients at baseline and at 2 weeks and 4 weeks after SBRT. Every patient's renal cell carcinoma showed clear cell pathology. Genomic DNA for TCR sequencing was prepared using the QIAamp DNA Blood Mini Kit (Qiagen). The analyses included only samples that passed all quality control checks. Per the germline V gene, SGHVS is the CDR1 and FQNEAQ is the CDR2. CDR3 length: 16 amino acids, cysteine to phenylalanine. Left in the record is the CDR3 DNA by itself, 48 bases read in frame from the first base. Trimming removed 5 bases from V and 1 base from J, leaving 14 bases between the germline ends.

The sequencing here drew on blood, taken from a patient whose treatment included radiotherapy and nephrectomy. Rearrangement joined TRBV7-8 to TRBJ2-2, with the D gene not clear enough to name. The sequence came from a woman between 70 and 85 years old with renal cell carcinoma. The sequenced DNA is TGTGCCAGCAGCAACCGAACAACTGGGAACACCGGGGAGCTGTTTTTT. This gives the protein CASSNRTTGNTGELFF.